Shown below are 11 T cell receptor beta chains from a single sample sequenced in a study of siplizumab effects on memory and regulatory T cells. Measured with immunoSEQ multiplex PCR; TCRdb has only the in-frame clones, and not every one. Among about 100,000 clones listed, 92% were seen once. Material: CD4+ T cells sorted from blood. These receptors came from a human donor in good health.

This chain uses TRBV19 with TRBJ2-1, with D perhaps assigned TRBD1 or TRBD2 (5 bases each). The germline V gene has CDR1 LNHDA and CDR2 SQIVND (reference sequence). The CDR3 consists of 15 residues. Trimming pared 3 bases from V and 6 bases from J, leaving 15 bases between. The CDR3 reads CASSMGPRAVNEQFF. CDR3 sequence (DNA): TGTGCCAGTAGTATGGGACCCAGGGCGGTCAATGAGCAGTTCTTC.

The CDR3 protein is CASSVRETDTQYF. In nucleotides, the CDR3 is TGTGCCAGCAGTGTCCGAGAGACAGATACGCAGTATTTT. The V gene is TRBV28, the J gene TRBJ2-3; D unresolved. Germline V lookup: CDR1 MDHEN, CDR2 SYDVKM. V was pared by 5 bases and J by 3 bases, with 9 bases between. CDR3 length: 13 residues.

The chain links TRBV4-1 to TRBJ2-1; 12 bases are shared with TRBD2. Germline loops: CDR1 MGHRA, CDR2 YSYEKL. The CDR3 is made up of 17 amino acids. V was pared by 4 bases and J by 9 bases, with 13 bases of the junction left unmatched. The CDR3 reads CASSLSRSSGRAPEQFF. The CDR3, as DNA: TGCGCCAGCAGCCTTTCCAGATCTAGCGGGAGGGCCCCTGAGCAGTTCTTC.

This chain uses TRBV27 with TRBJ1-3; 10 nucleotides line up with TRBD1. CDR3 length equals 13 residues. Germline assignment: CDR1 MNHEY and CDR2 SMNVEV (reference sequence). The ends lost 6 bases at V and 7 bases at J; junction bases unmatched: 3. Written as DNA, the CDR3 is TGTGCCAGCAGACGGACAGGGGGGAACACCATATATTTT. This codes for CASRRTGGNTIYF.

The chain employs TRBV10-3 and TRBJ1-5, with D maybe TRBD1 (5 bases). The CDR3 loop spans 16 amino acids. Germline V gives CDR1 ENHRY, CDR2 SYGVKD. Between the trimmed V and J ends, which lost 4 bases and 6 bases, there was a span of 19 bases. CDR3 nucleotides: TGTGCCATCAGTGCCTCCAAGGGGAAGGAGTTTCAGCCCCAGCATTTT. This codes for CAISASKGKEFQPQHF.

The chain uses TRBV7-9 and TRBJ2-7; D is undetermined. The germline CDR1 and CDR2 sequences are SEHNR and FQNEAQ (reference sequence). The CDR3 consists of 11 residues. Trimming pared 3 bases from V and 12 bases from J, leaving 12 bases between. CDR3 sequence: CASSLSGAVYF. The CDR3 bases are TGTGCCAGCAGCTTGTCCGGTGCCGTGTACTTC.

The rearrangement uses TRBV5-1 and TRBJ2-2; no firm D call. The V gene's germline CDR1 is SGHRS and CDR2 YFSETQ. V was trimmed by 0 bases and J by 7 bases, leaving 7 bases between them. The CDR3 has 13 amino acids. The CDR3 spells CASSLVIGGELFF. CDR3 sequence (DNA): TGCGCCAGCAGCTTGGTCATAGGCGGGGAGCTGTTTTTT.

V is TRBV18 and J is TRBJ1-1; a possible D gene is TRBD1 (5 bases). Germline V CDR1 and CDR2: KGHSH, LQKENI. Between the trimmed V and J ends, which lost 0 bases and 2 bases, there was a span of 16 bases. The CDR3 is 17 amino acids. The CDR3 sequence is CASSPPVGGGKNTEAFF. The CDR3, as DNA: TGTGCCAGCTCACCACCGGTAGGTGGGGGGAAAAACACTGAAGCTTTCTTT. Using reference TRBV18 and TRBJ1-1 for the parts outside the CDR3, the full variable domain is NAGVMQNPRHLVRRRGQEARLRCSPMKGHSHVYWYRQLPEEGLKFMVYLQKENIIDESGMPKERFSAEFPKEGPSILRIQQVVRGDSAAYFCASSPPVGGGKNTEAFFGQGTRLTVV.

The rearrangement joins TRBV9 to TRBJ2-5, with D possibly TRBD1 on 5 matching bases. This CDR3 spans 16 amino acids. Germline V lookup: CDR1 SGDLS, CDR2 YYNGEE. Trimming left V 3 bases short and J 6 bases short, with 21 bases between. Here the CDR3 reads CASSARSDSAIQTQYF. CDR3 nucleotides: TGTGCCAGCAGCGCCCGATCCGACAGTGCAATACAGACCCAGTACTTC.

The J gene is TRBJ2-1, the V gene TRBV15, with D uncertain. The V gene lost 0 bases and the J gene lost 0 bases, with 6 bases spanning the gap. CDR3 size: 15 residues. Germline CDR1 is LNHNV and CDR2 is YYDKDF (reference sequence). The CDR3 region is CATSRDLASYNEQFF. CDR3 sequence (DNA): TGTGCCACCAGCAGAGATTTGGCCTCCTACAATGAGCAGTTCTTC.

This clone was counted only a few times. This chain uses TRBV5-4 with TRBJ1-1, with TRBD1 as a possible D gene (5 bases). The CDR3 extends over 13 amino acids. Between the trimmed V and J ends, which lost 6 bases and 6 bases, there was a span of 15 bases. Per the germline V gene, CDR1 is SGHNT and CDR2 is YYREEE (reference sequence). CDR3 nucleotide sequence: TGTGCCAGCACCCCGTCATGGGGGGCTGAAGCTTTCTTT. Translation gives CASTPSWGAEAFF.